Shown below are 14 T cell receptor beta chains from a single sample sequenced in a study of blood T cell repertoires in COVID-19. Generated by immunoSEQ multiplex PCR, the TCRdb table keeps only in-frame clones and is missing some. The sample shows hundreds of thousands of clones, around 89% of them seen only once. Sequenced input: PBMCs or T cells enriched from blood (not recorded which). Receptors originate from a man in his thirties or forties who had recovered from COVID-19.

This chain uses TRBV3-1 (or the pseudogene TRBV3-2) with TRBJ2-7; TRBD2 agrees at 9 bases. The CDR3 consists of 14 residues. Germline CDR1 and CDR2: LGHDT and YNNKEL (reference sequence). V shed 3 bases and J 5 bases; nucleotides not matched to a gene: 5. The CDR3 loop reads CASSHRGLADEQYF. The DNA for the CDR3 is TGTGCCAGCAGCCACAGGGGACTAGCAGACGAGCAGTACTTC.

V gene TRBV19 combines with J gene TRBJ1-5; TRBD1 might be the D (5 bases). CDR3 length equals 13 residues. Looked up from germline, CDR1 is LNHDA and CDR2 is SQIVND (reference sequence). V was trimmed by 7 bases and J by 9 bases, leaving 16 bases between them. The CDR3 sequence is CASTGRGELPQHF. The DNA for the CDR3 is TGTGCCAGTACGGGACGGGGGGAACTGCCCCAGCATTTT. Full variable domain (remainder filled in from reference TRBV19 and TRBJ1-5): DGGITQSPKYLFRKEGQNVTLSCEQNLNHDAMYWYRQDPGQGLRLIYYSQIVNDFQKGDIAEGYSVSREKKESFPLTVTSAQKNPTAFYLCASTGRGELPQHFGDGTRLSIL.

The rearrangement joins TRBV28 to TRBJ1-1; 9 bases line up with TRBD1. CDR3 length equals 12 residues. V shed 5 bases, J shed 12 bases, and the junction held 7 bases outside the gene matches. Germline values: CDR1 MDHEN, CDR2 SYDVKM. DNA for the CDR3: TGTGCCAGCAGTCAAGACAGGGGGTTGTCTTTCTTT. It codes for CASSQDRGLSFF.

This rearrangement joins TRBV28 to TRBJ2-1; tentative D call: TRBD2 (6 bases). Germline CDR1 and CDR2: MDHEN and SYDVKM. Deletions cut 5 bases from V and 0 bases from J, with 11 bases between. The CDR3 sequence is 15 residues long. CDR3: CASSTGTDSYNEQFF. In nucleotides, the CDR3 is TGTGCCAGCAGTACCGGGACTGACTCCTACAATGAGCAGTTCTTC.

This rearrangement joins TRBV28 to TRBJ1-1; 8 bases fit TRBD1. Germline-derived CDR1 and CDR2 are MDHEN and SYDVKM. This CDR3 is built from 17 residues. Unmatched junction bases numbered 9, after V lost 3 bases and J lost 0 bases. This chain's CDR3 is CASSFAYRGAVNTEAFF. In DNA, the CDR3 is TGTGCCAGCAGTTTTGCTTACAGGGGGGCTGTGAACACTGAAGCTTTCTTT.

This chain links TRBV18 with TRBJ2-1, with 7 bases identical to TRBD2. The V and J ends lost 5 bases and 2 bases, in that order; junction bases with no gene match: 3. From germline, CDR1 is KGHSH and CDR2 LQKENI. This CDR3 region has 14 residues. The CDR3 loop is CASSLSGTYNEQFF. In nucleotides, the CDR3 is TGTGCCAGCTCATTGAGCGGGACCTACAATGAGCAGTTCTTC.

The chain carries TRBV28 and TRBJ2-1; tentative D call: TRBD1 (6 bases). Trimming removed 2 bases at V and 0 bases at J, with 8 bases between. CDR1 and CDR2 from the germline V gene are MDHEN and SYDVKM. The CDR3 has 15 residues. This CDR3 is CASSLAGDSYNEQFF. In nucleotides, the CDR3 is TGTGCCAGCAGTTTAGCAGGGGACTCCTACAATGAGCAGTTCTTC. The variable domain in full, completed from reference TRBV28 and TRBJ2-1, reads DVKVTQSSRYLVKRTGEKVFLECVQDMDHENMFWYRQDPGLGLRLIYFSYDVKMKEKGDIPEGYSVSREKKERFSLILESASTNQTSMYLCASSLAGDSYNEQFFGPGTRLTVL.

The sample holds a few counts of this clone. The V and J genes are TRBV2 and TRBJ2-1, with unresolved D. CDR3 length: 12 residues. V shed 6 bases and J shed 4 bases, with 7 bases lying between them. Germline V CDR1 and CDR2: SNHLY, FYNNEI. CDR3 sequence (DNA): TGTGCCAGCAGCCCTACGTACAATGAGCAGTTCTTC. As protein: CASSPTYNEQFF.

The chain carries TRBV2 and TRBJ1-5; a weak D match, TRBD1 (6 bases). CDR1 SNHLY and CDR2 FYNNEI come from the germline V gene. With 4 bases removed from V and 4 bases from J, the gap between germline ends came to 11 bases. CDR3 size: 14 residues. CDR3 sequence (DNA): TGTGCCAGCAGTGTTGGGACACGGAATCAGCCCCAGCATTTT. Translating it yields CASSVGTRNQPQHF. The variable domain in full, completed from reference TRBV2 and TRBJ1-5, reads EPEVTQTPSHQVTQMGQEVILRCVPISNHLYFYWYRQILGQKVEFLVSFYNNEISEKSEIFDDQFSVERPDGSNFTLKIRSTKLEDSAMYFCASSVGTRNQPQHFGDGTRLSIL.

The chain recombines TRBV10-3 with TRBJ1-6, with D possibly being TRBD1 (6 bases). This CDR3 has 14 amino acids. CDR1 and CDR2 from the germline V gene are ENHRY and SYGVKD. Deletions cut 6 bases from V and 4 bases from J, with 10 bases between. CDR3 in amino acids: CAIRQGTYNSPLHF. In DNA form, the CDR3 reads TGTGCCATCAGACAGGGAACATATAATTCACCCCTCCACTTT.

V and J are TRBV16 and TRBJ1-1; tentative D call: TRBD1 (5 bases). CDR1 and CDR2 (germline): KGHSY, FQNENV. V was trimmed by 8 bases and J by 4 bases, leaving 14 bases between them. The CDR3 length is 13 residues. The CDR3 spells CASGSGLTTEAFF. DNA for the CDR3: TGTGCCAGCGGATCAGGGTTAACCACTGAAGCTTTCTTT.

This chain uses TRBV11-2 with TRBJ2-7; weak D call: TRBD2 (5 bases). Germline-derived CDR1 and CDR2 are SGHAT and FQNNGV. The CDR3 loop spans 15 amino acids. Trimming removed 5 bases at V and 3 bases at J, with 17 bases between. In DNA, the CDR3 is TGTGCCAGCAGCCCCGGGATGGGGTTAGTCTACGAGCAGTACTTC. Translation gives CASSPGMGLVYEQYF.

J is TRBJ2-1 and V is TRBV2; TRBD2 might be the D (5 bases). Looked up from germline, CDR1 is SNHLY and CDR2 is FYNNEI. Trimming pared 3 bases from V and 9 bases from J, leaving 15 bases between. The length of the CDR3 is 14 residues. CDR3 nucleotide sequence: TGTGCCAGCAGTGAGGAGCGGATAAGAGGTGAGCAGTTCTTC. This encodes CASSEERIRGEQFF.

The gene calls are TRBV20-1 and TRBJ1-1; no reliable D call. From germline, CDR1 is DFQATT and CDR2 SNEGSKA (reference sequence). CDR3 length: 11 residues. Trimming took 3 bases from V and 11 from J, leaving 13 bases between them. The CDR3 coding sequence is TGCAGTGCTAGTTATGATCCGGTTGCTTTCTTT. Encoded protein: CSASYDPVAFF.